This T cell receptor beta chain was sequenced for a study of T cell repertoires in cytomegalovirus infection. Looking at the study overall: Indicated by public TCR beta signatures were CMV infection and matching HLA type. Findings of the study overall: Identification of carriers of CMV plus the relevant HLA was achieved through cumulative public TCR beta family frequency. Dominating the ex vivo response were TCR beta clonotypes that were CMV-specific and HLA-C-restricted.

This CDR3 is built from 15 residues. Unmatched junction bases numbered 8, after V lost 4 bases and J lost 4 bases. Germline V gives CDR1 MGHRA, CDR2 YSYEKL. This clonotype showed up many times. What it binds is not known. TCRdb itself ran the reads through MiXCR, one entry per CDR3 protein. In the table there are about 180,000 distinct CDR3 sequences, about an eighth of which are singletons. The specimen was PBMCs. This TCR derives from a human donor in good health (CMV status not recorded). Some clones in this sample may be carry-over from other donors' samples. This chain uses TRBV4-1 with TRBJ2-7, with TRBD1 matching 9 bases. CDR3 sequence: CASSRRGDRDYEQYF. The CDR3 region has the DNA TGCGCCAGCAGCCGGAGGGGGGACAGGGATTACGAGCAGTACTTC.